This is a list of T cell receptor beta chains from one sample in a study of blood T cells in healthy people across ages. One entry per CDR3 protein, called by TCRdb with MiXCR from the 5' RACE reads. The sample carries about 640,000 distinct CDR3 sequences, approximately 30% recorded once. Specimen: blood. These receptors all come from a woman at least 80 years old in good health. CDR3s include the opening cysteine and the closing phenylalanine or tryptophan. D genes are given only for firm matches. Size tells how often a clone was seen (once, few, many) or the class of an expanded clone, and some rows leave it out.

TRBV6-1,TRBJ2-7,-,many,CASSELRNEQYF,TGTGCCAGCAGTGAACTCAGAAACGAGCAGTACTTC
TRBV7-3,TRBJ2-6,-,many,CASSLGVGSGANVLTF,TGTGCCAGCAGCCTCGGCGTTGGCTCTGGGGCCAACGTCCTGACTTTC
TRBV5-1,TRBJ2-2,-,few,CASKPTHNTGELFF,TGCGCCAGCAAGCCGACACATAACACCGGGGAGCTGTTTTTT
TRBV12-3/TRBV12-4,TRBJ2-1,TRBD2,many,CASSLVTSGGNEQFF,TGTGCCAGCAGTTTAGTGACTAGCGGGGGTAATGAGCAGTTCTTC
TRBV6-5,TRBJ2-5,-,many,CASSYSGTGETQYF,TGTGCCAGCAGTTACTCCGGCACGGGGGAGACCCAGTACTTC
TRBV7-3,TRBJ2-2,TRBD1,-,CASSYAPGGAGELFF,TGTGCCAGCAGCTACGCCCCAGGGGGCGCCGGGGAGCTGTTTTTT
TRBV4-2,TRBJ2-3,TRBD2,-,CASSQAVTGGHPGDTQYF,TGTGCCAGCAGCCAAGCGGTTACGGGGGGGCACCCCGGGGATACGCAGTATTTT
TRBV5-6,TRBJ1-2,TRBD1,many,CASIAGTGGWNYGYTF,TGTGCCAGCATCGCCGGGACAGGGGGCTGGAACTATGGCTACACCTTC
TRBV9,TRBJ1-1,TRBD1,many,CASSVVGGANTEAFF,TGTGCCAGCAGCGTAGTAGGGGGCGCGAACACTGAAGCTTTCTTT
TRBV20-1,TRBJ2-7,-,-,CSADGAGGGSYEQYF,TGCAGTGCGGATGGGGCCGGCGGTGGCTCCTACGAGCAGTACTTC
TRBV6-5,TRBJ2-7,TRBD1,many,CASSYARQGISQEQYF,TGTGCCAGCAGTTACGCAAGACAGGGTATTTCGCAAGAGCAGTACTTC
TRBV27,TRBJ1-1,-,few,CASSQLARLDTEAFF,TGTGCCAGCAGTCAATTGGCCCGGCTAGACACTGAAGCTTTCTTT
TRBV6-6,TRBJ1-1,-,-,CASSYSELFGGRAFF,TGTGCCAGCAGTTACTCGGAATTGTTCGGGGGTCGAGCTTTCTTT
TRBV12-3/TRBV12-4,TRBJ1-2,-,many,CASSLYGEDGHGYTF,TGTGCCAGCAGTTTATACGGGGAGGACGGTCATGGCTACACCTTC
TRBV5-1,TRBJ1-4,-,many,CASSFYGAGEKLFF,TGCGCCAGCAGCTTTTACGGGGCAGGAGAGAAACTGTTTTTT
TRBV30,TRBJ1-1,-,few,CAAYRGIKAFF,TGTGCCGCATATCGGGGAATAAAAGCTTTCTTT
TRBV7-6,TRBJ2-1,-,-,CASTSFGGYEQFF,TGTGCCAGCACCTCGTTTGGGGGCTATGAGCAGTTCTTC
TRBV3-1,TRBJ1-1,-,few,CASSQRGALSEAFF,TGTGCCAGCAGCCAGCGCGGCGCTCTATCTGAAGCTTTCTTT
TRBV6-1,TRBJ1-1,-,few,CASRLNPNGGAEAFF,TGTGCCAGCAGATTGAACCCCAATGGGGGAGCTGAAGCTTTCTTT
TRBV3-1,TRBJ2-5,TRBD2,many,CASSSTSGGSLTQYF,TGTGCCAGCAGCTCGACTAGCGGGGGGTCGTTGACCCAGTACTTC
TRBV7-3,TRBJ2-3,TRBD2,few,CASSSSGGLGTQYF,TGTGCCAGCAGCTCTAGCGGGGGCTTGGGTACGCAGTATTTT
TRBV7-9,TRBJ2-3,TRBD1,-,CASSLGSLGQGGDTQYF,TGTGCCAGCAGCTTAGGTTCTTTGGGACAGGGGGGAGATACGCAGTATTTT
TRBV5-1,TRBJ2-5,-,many,CASSITGPWETQYF,TGCGCCAGCAGCATTACCGGGCCCTGGGAGACCCAGTACTTC
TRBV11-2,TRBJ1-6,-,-,CASSLDLPPLHF,TGTGCCAGCAGCTTAGATCTTCCACCCCTCCACTTT
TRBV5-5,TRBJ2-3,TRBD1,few,CASSSTGGWSTDTQYF,TGTGCCAGCAGCAGTACAGGGGGCTGGAGCACAGATACGCAGTATTTT
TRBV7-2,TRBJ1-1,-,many,CASSLRGPGGITEAFF,TGTGCCAGCAGCTTGAGAGGGCCCGGAGGCATCACTGAAGCTTTCTTT
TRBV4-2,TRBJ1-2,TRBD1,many,CASSQETGSDYGYTF,TGTGCCAGCAGCCAAGAGACAGGGTCTGACTATGGCTACACCTTC
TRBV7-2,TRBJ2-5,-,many,CASSLSVQETQYF,TGTGCCAGCAGCTTATCGGTCCAAGAGACCCAGTACTTC
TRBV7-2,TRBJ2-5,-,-,CASSLDTRPRETQYF,TGTGCCAGCAGCTTAGATACTCGCCCGAGGGAGACCCAGTACTTC
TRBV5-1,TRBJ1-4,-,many,CASSWTATNEKLFF,TGCGCCAGCAGCTGGACAGCAACTAATGAAAAACTGTTTTTT
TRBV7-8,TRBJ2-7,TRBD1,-,CASSVTGVNYNEQYF,TGTGCCAGCAGCGTAACAGGGGTCAACTACAATGAGCAGTACTTC
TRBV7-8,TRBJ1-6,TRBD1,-,CASSLVQGAVNSPLHF,TGTGCCAGCAGCTTAGTTCAGGGGGCGGTAAATTCACCCCTCCACTTT
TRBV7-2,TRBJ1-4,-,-,CASSEGPTGPNEKLFF,TGTGCCAGCAGCGAGGGGCCCACAGGGCCAAATGAAAAACTGTTTTTT
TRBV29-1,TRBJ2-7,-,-,CSVGLGFGGPYEQYF,TGCAGCGTCGGCCTAGGCTTCGGTGGGCCCTACGAGCAGTACTTC
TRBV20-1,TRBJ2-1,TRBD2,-,CSEASGGAIGNEQFF,TGCAGTGAAGCTAGCGGGGGGGCCATTGGTAATGAGCAGTTCTTC
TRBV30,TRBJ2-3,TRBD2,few,CAYIAGGEDTQYF,TGTGCGTATATAGCGGGGGGCGAAGATACGCAGTATTTT
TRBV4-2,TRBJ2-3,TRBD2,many,CASSQVGGGADTQYF,TGTGCCAGCAGCCAAGTCGGCGGGGGGGCAGATACGCAGTATTTT
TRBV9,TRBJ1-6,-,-,CASSVAPRQSLHF,TGTGCCAGCAGCGTAGCCCCTCGACAATCCCTCCACTTT
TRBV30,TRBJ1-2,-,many,CAWSAQTRSYTF,TGTGCCTGGAGTGCCCAGACTAGAAGCTACACCTTC
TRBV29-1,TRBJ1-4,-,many,CSVDLADDIDEKLFF,TGCAGCGTTGATCTGGCAGACGACATTGACGAAAAACTGTTTTTT
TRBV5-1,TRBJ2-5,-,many,CASSLGTGGETQYF,TGTGCCAGCAGCCTCGGGACTGGTGGAGAGACCCAGTACTTC